Listed below are T cell receptor beta chains from one sample, sequenced in a study of T cells after yellow fever vaccination. TCRdb reprocessed the 5' RACE reads via MiXCR and lists one record per CDR3 protein. The data show under 700,000 distinct CDR3 sequences, with roughly a sixth seen just once and 15% to 20% held by the top ten. This specimen was PBMCs, taken 4 to 5 days after the first yellow fever vaccination. These receptor sequences come from a man between 18 and 35 years old who received the YFV17D yellow fever vaccine. Both conserved end residues are part of each CDR3. Fields, in order: V gene, J gene, D gene, clone size, CDR3 DNA, CDR3 protein. The D gene is left open where the match is weak. Size values are once, few and many counts, or a class for expanded clones, and some rows have none.

TRBV4-1	TRBJ2-2	-	-	TGCGCCAGCAGCCAAGATCGCAGAGGGGGAGAGATGAACACCGGGGAGCTGTTTTTT	CASSQDRRGGEMNTGELFF
TRBV24-1	TRBJ2-1	-	few	TGTGCCACCAGTGTGTCCGGGAAAGATGAGCAGTTCTTC	CATSVSGKDEQFF
TRBV29-1	TRBJ1-2	TRBD1	-	TGCAGCGTTTTTGGTTTCGACAGGGACTCTAACTATGGCTACACCTTC	CSVFGFDRDSNYGYTF
TRBV7-6	TRBJ1-1	-	few	TGTGCCAGCAGCTGGCCGGGACGGAAAGTGAACACTGAAGCTTTCTTT	CASSWPGRKVNTEAFF
TRBV5-1	TRBJ2-3	TRBD1	-	TGCGCCAGCATCTCCGGACAGGGGCCGGATACGCAGTATTTT	CASISGQGPDTQYF
TRBV20-1	TRBJ1-1	TRBD1	few	TGCAGTGCTAGAGACCCAGGGGGCATGAACACTGAAGCTTTCTTT	CSARDPGGMNTEAFF
TRBV6-5	TRBJ2-3	-	few	TGTGCCAGCAGTTACCCCACGGGCCGCGATACGCAGTATTTT	CASSYPTGRDTQYF
TRBV5-1	TRBJ2-1	TRBD1	-	TGCGCCAGCAGACAACAGGGGGGTCATTACAATGAGCAGTTCTTC	CASRQQGGHYNEQFF
TRBV6-5	TRBJ1-6	TRBD1	-	TGTGCCAGCAGTTACGGGACAGGGGGTGATTCACCCCTCCACTTT	CASSYGTGGDSPLHF
TRBV7-2	TRBJ1-4	TRBD1	few	TGTGCCAGCAGCACACAGGGACAGACCTTTGAAAAACTGTTTTTT	CASSTQGQTFEKLFF
TRBV5-4	TRBJ2-3	-	once	TGTGCCAGCAGCTTCGACAGATCAGATACGCAGTATTTT	CASSFDRSDTQYF
TRBV5-1	TRBJ2-1	TRBD2	-	TGCGCCAGCAGCTTGGAAGGGACTAGCGGGTACTACAATGAGCAGTTCTTC	CASSLEGTSGYYNEQFF
TRBV4-3	TRBJ2-1	TRBD2	few	TGCGCCAGCAGCCTTTTTGGCGGGGGGGCTGATGAGCAGTTCTTC	CASSLFGGGADEQFF
TRBV6-5	TRBJ2-7	TRBD2	-	TGTGCCAGCAGTTACGGGGCGGGGGGGCCCTACGAGCAGTACTTC	CASSYGAGGPYEQYF
TRBV29-1	TRBJ2-3	TRBD2	-	TGCAGCGTTGAAGACTGGACTAGCGGGGAAGCGGCAGATACGCAGTATTTT	CSVEDWTSGEAADTQYF
TRBV20-1	TRBJ2-1	-	few	TGCAGTGCTAGCTTTAGCGGCCGATACTACAATGAGCAGTTCTTC	CSASFSGRYYNEQFF
TRBV5-1	TRBJ2-2	TRBD2	few	TGCGCCAGTGCGATGACTAGCGGGGGGAAAACGCCCGGGGAGCTGTTTTTT	CASAMTSGGKTPGELFF
TRBV11-2	TRBJ2-6	-	-	TGTGCCAGCAGCACAACCCTACAGGGCGGCTCTGGGGCCAACGTCCTGACTTTC	CASSTTLQGGSGANVLTF
TRBV6-6	TRBJ2-5	TRBD1	-	TGTGCCAGCAGTAAGGACAGGGAAGCGACCCAGTACTTC	CASSKDREATQYF
TRBV12-3/TRBV12-4	TRBJ1-2	TRBD1	many	TGTGCCAGCAGTTTGACAGGGGGACATGGCTACACCTTC	CASSLTGGHGYTF
TRBV9	TRBJ1-2	TRBD1	few	TGTGCCAGCAGCGTTTTGGACAGGTTCTATGGCTACACCTTC	CASSVLDRFYGYTF
TRBV5-4	TRBJ1-1	-	-	TGTGCCAGCAGCTTGGGGTTGGGCGATGGAGAAGCTTTCTTT	CASSLGLGDGEAFF
TRBV4-2	TRBJ2-4	TRBD2	few	TGTGCCAGCAGCCAGCAGACTAGCGGACTAGCCAAAAACATTCAGTACTTC	CASSQQTSGLAKNIQYF
TRBV12-3/TRBV12-4	TRBJ2-2	TRBD1	few	TGTGCCAGCAGTCCCAGACAGGGTGGGCCCACCGGGGAGCTGTTTTTT	CASSPRQGGPTGELFF
TRBV11-1	TRBJ2-3	TRBD2	-	TGTGCCAGCACAACGACTAGCGGGGTTCTTACTAGCACAGATACGCAGTATTTT	CASTTTSGVLTSTDTQYF
TRBV20-1	TRBJ2-3	-	few	TGCAGTGCTAGTGGCACACCTAGTGTTATGCGCACAGATACGCAGTATTTT	CSASGTPSVMRTDTQYF
TRBV11-2	TRBJ2-3	TRBD2	once	TGTGCCAGCAGCGGTTTGACTAGCGGGGCAGATACGCAGTATTTT	CASSGLTSGADTQYF
TRBV12-3/TRBV12-4	TRBJ1-5	-	-	TGTGCCAGCAGTTTGAACGTGGGCAATCAGCCCCAGCATTTT	CASSLNVGNQPQHF
TRBV4-2	TRBJ1-4	-	few	TGTGCCAGCAGCCAAGAGACGGGGGGCCAACTGTTTTTT	CASSQETGGQLFF
TRBV9	TRBJ2-1	TRBD2	-	TGTGCCAGCAGTCTAGCGGGGGGGCCCCACAATGAGCAGTTCTTC	CASSLAGGPHNEQFF
TRBV6-2/TRBV6-3	TRBJ1-5	-	-	TGTGCCAGCAGCCCAGGGCCGCAGAGGCCCCAGCATTTT	CASSPGPQRPQHF
TRBV28	TRBJ1-5	TRBD1	-	TGTGCCAGCAGTTTAGGACAGGCTCTAAGGAGCAATCAGCCCCAGCATTTT	CASSLGQALRSNQPQHF
TRBV20-1	TRBJ2-3	-	-	TGCAGTGCTGGTCGGGGGGATACGCAGTATTTT	CSAGRGDTQYF
TRBV18	TRBJ2-3	-	-	TGTGCCAGCTCACCGCGACTAGTACAAGGGGAAGATACGCAGTATTTT	CASSPRLVQGEDTQYF
TRBV7-2	TRBJ1-4	-	many	TGTGCCAGCAGCGAGTACAGACATAATGAAAAACTGTTTTTT	CASSEYRHNEKLFF
TRBV7-9	TRBJ1-2	TRBD1	-	TGTGCCAGCAGCCCCTCCGGGACAGGGAACTATGGCTACACCTTC	CASSPSGTGNYGYTF
TRBV11-2	TRBJ2-3	TRBD1	-	TGTGCCAGCAGCTTCGACAGGGTTGGCGATACGCAGTATTTT	CASSFDRVGDTQYF
TRBV7-2	TRBJ1-5	-	few	TGTGCCAGCAGCTGGCGGGACACCAATCAGCCCCAGCATTTT	CASSWRDTNQPQHF
TRBV5-1	TRBJ1-5	TRBD1	-	TGCGCCAGCAGCTTGGAGGGGGCCCTAAATCAGCCCCAGCATTTT	CASSLEGALNQPQHF
TRBV3-1	TRBJ1-2	-	-	TGTGCCAGCAGCCACATGCAGGGTGTTTGGGGCTACACCTTC	CASSHMQGVWGYTF
TRBV6-5	TRBJ2-3	TRBD2	few	TGTGCCAGCAGTTACTCCCTAGCGGGGGGCCGATACACAGATACGCAGTATTTT	CASSYSLAGGRYTDTQYF
TRBV10-3	TRBJ2-3	-	-	TGTGCCATCAGTGGGAGGGCCACAGATACGCAGTATTTT	CAISGRATDTQYF
TRBV20-1	TRBJ2-5	-	-	TGCAGTGCTACGTTAACACCGGTAGTGGGGAAAGAGACCCAGTACTTC	CSATLTPVVGKETQYF
TRBV3-1	TRBJ1-6	TRBD1	-	TGTGCCAGCAGCCGTCAGGGGAAGAGGGGGCTGGCCCTCCACTTT	CASSRQGKRGLALHF
TRBV5-1	TRBJ1-4	-	-	TGCGCCAGCAGCTCGGACCCGGCTAAGGAAAAACTGTTTTTT	CASSSDPAKEKLFF
TRBV4-1	TRBJ1-4	-	-	TGCGCCAGCAGCCAAGCGAACCGGGGCGCAAATGAAAAACTGTTTTTT	CASSQANRGANEKLFF
TRBV28	TRBJ1-4	-	-	TGTGCCAGCAGATCCTACGGGGGCGACGAAAAACTGTTTTTT	CASRSYGGDEKLFF
TRBV12-3/TRBV12-4	TRBJ2-5	-	few	TGTGCCAGCAGATCGGCCCCCGCCGGGACCCAGTACTTC	CASRSAPAGTQYF
TRBV4-3	TRBJ2-5	-	many	TGCGCCAGCAGCCAAGAAGCTCGGGAAGGGACCCAGTACTTC	CASSQEAREGTQYF
TRBV5-1	TRBJ2-1	-	few	TGCGCCAGCAGCTTGGCGGGGGTCGGAAACTACAATGAGCAGTTCTTC	CASSLAGVGNYNEQFF
TRBV9	TRBJ1-2	TRBD1	-	TGTGCCAGCAGCGTAGAAGCCGGACAGGGTTCCTATGGCTACACCTTC	CASSVEAGQGSYGYTF